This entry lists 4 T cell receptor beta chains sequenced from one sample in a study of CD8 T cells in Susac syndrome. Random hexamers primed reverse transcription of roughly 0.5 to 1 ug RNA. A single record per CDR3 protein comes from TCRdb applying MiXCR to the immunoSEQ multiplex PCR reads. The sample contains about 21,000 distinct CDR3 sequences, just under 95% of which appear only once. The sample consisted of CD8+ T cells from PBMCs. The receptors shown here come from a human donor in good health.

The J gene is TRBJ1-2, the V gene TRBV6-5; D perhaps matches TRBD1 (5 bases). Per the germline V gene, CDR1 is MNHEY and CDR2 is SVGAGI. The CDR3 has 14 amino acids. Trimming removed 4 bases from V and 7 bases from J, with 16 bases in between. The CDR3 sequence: CASSSRDVRRGYTF. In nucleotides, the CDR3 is TGTGCCAGCAGTTCCCGGGACGTCCGGCGTGGCTACACCTTC.

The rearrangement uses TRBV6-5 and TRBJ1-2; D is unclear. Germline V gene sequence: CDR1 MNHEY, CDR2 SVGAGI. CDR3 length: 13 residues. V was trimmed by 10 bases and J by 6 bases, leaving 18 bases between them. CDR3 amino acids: CAISDRTRDGYTF. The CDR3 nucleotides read TGTGCCATTTCGGACCGAACCCGCGATGGCTACACCTTC.

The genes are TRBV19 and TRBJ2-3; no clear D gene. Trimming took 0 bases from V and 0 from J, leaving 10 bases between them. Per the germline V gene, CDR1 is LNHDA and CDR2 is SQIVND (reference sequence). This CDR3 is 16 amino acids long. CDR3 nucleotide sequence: TGTGCCAGTAGTATAGAGGCCAGAAGTAGCACAGATACGCAGTATTTT. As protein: CASSIEARSSTDTQYF.

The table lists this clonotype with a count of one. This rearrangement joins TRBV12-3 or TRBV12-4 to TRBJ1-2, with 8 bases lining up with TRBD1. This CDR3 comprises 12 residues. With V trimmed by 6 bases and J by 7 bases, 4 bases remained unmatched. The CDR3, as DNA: TGTGCCAGCAGGAATACAGGGGGTGGCTACACCTTC. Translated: CASRNTGGGYTF.